Below, 32 T cell receptor beta chains from the same sample are listed, as sequenced in a study of blood T cells in healthy people across ages. A second PCR of roughly 6 to 12 cycles used a sample-barcoded 5' primer and a J-beta primer mix. Via MiXCR, TCRdb re-called the 5' RACE reads, giving one row per CDR3 protein. Among around 280,000 distinct CDR3 sequences, 27% were seen once, and the ten largest hold approximately 28%. The sequenced material came from blood. These receptor sequences come from a woman in her seventies in good health.

The DNA for the CDR3 is TGTGCCAGCAGCTCAGAACTCCCGAACTATGGCTACACCTTC. Protein sequence: CASSSELPNYGYTF. The gene calls are TRBV7-9 and TRBJ1-2; D gene ambiguous. Germline values: CDR1 SEHNR, CDR2 FQNEAQ (reference sequence). Trimming removed 4 bases at V and 2 bases at J, with 11 bases between. The CDR3 has 14 amino acids.

The chain has TRBV24-1 and TRBJ2-1; no clear D. The CDR3 extends over 11 amino acids. The V end lost 7 bases, the J end lost 5 bases, and 5 bases lay between the germline ends. CDR1 is KGHDR, CDR2 SFDVKD, per germline. CDR3 nucleotide sequence: TGTGCCACCAGGGGGAACAATGAGCAGTTCTTC. This sequence encodes CATRGNNEQFF.

The V gene is TRBV24-1, the J gene TRBJ2-2, with D perhaps TRBD1 or TRBD2 (5 bases each). V lost 4 bases and J 7 bases, leaving 21 bases between the germline ends. Germline CDR1 KGHDR, CDR2 SFDVKD. The length of the CDR3 is 17 residues. CDR3 sequence: CATSDGTRDPRRGELFF. The CDR3, as DNA: TGTGCCACCAGTGACGGAACCCGGGACCCGCGACGCGGGGAGCTGTTTTTT.

The CDR3 here is CASRVERTYNEQFF. In DNA form, the CDR3 reads TGCGCCAGCAGGGTTGAGCGGACCTACAATGAGCAGTTCTTC. The chain combines TRBV5-1 with TRBJ2-1, with D perhaps matching TRBD2 (5 bases). The CDR3 contains 14 residues. Germline lookup yields CDR1 SGHRS and CDR2 YFSETQ. V was pared by 5 bases and J by 2 bases, with 11 bases between.

This clonotype showed up just a few times. This chain uses TRBV20-1 with TRBJ2-1; TRBD2 matches 12 bases. The end of the DNA aligns better with TRBJ2-5, so the J call may be wrong. Per germline, CDR1 DFQATT and CDR2 SNEGSKA (reference sequence). The CDR3 has 18 residues. CDR3 bases: TGCAGTGCTAGATCGAGGACTAGCGGGAAGAAATTCCAAGAGACCCAGTACTTC. As protein: CSARSRTSGKKFQETQYF.

This clonotype was counted only a few times. V and J are TRBV7-2 and TRBJ2-7; TRBD2 might be the D (5 bases). V was trimmed by 5 bases and J by 0 bases, leaving 14 bases between them. The CDR3 totals 15 residues. The germline V gene encodes CDR1 SGHTA and CDR2 FQGNSA. CDR3 in amino acids: CASSLRTGFSYEQYF. Here the CDR3 DNA reads TGTGCCAGCAGCCTCCGGACTGGGTTCTCCTACGAGCAGTACTTC. Full variable domain (remainder filled in from reference TRBV7-2 and TRBJ2-7): GAGVSQSPSNKVTEKGKDVELRCDPISGHTALYWYRQSLGQGLEFLIYFQGNSAPDKSGLPSDRFSAERTGGSVSTLTIQRTQQEDSAVYLCASSLRTGFSYEQYFGPGTRLTVT.

The gene calls are TRBV10-3 and TRBJ2-7; the D gene is possibly TRBD2 (5 bases). Per germline, CDR1 ENHRY and CDR2 SYGVKD. The CDR3 spans 11 residues. The CDR3 bases are TGTGCCATCAGTGAGTCGGCAGCCGGGGTGGTC. This codes for CAISESAAGVV.

The CDR3 loop is CSVSARGHQPQHF. In nucleotides, the CDR3 is TGCAGTGTCTCGGCCAGGGGGCATCAGCCCCAGCATTTT. V usage is TRBV20-1 and J usage is TRBJ1-5; 8 bases are a match to TRBD1. The CDR3 has 13 residues. CDR1 is DFQATT, CDR2 SNEGSKA, per germline (reference sequence). V shed 7 bases and J 5 bases; nucleotides not matched to a gene: 7.

This clonotype was counted a few times. The chain links TRBV27 to TRBJ2-5, with 8 nucleotides matching TRBD2. Germline CDR1 and CDR2: MNHEY and SMNVEV (reference sequence). Trimming removed 1 base from V and 4 bases from J; junction bases left unmatched: 17. The CDR3 is 19 amino acids. CDR3 DNA sequence: TGTGCCAGCAGTTTATACGCTGCGGCTAGCGGGTCCGTTGGAGAGACCCAGTACTTC. Translated: CASSLYAAASGSVGETQYF.

The chain couples TRBV7-3 to TRBJ2-2, with D possibly being TRBD2 (6 bases). This CDR3 is built from 17 residues. V gave up 3 bases and J gave up 0 bases, with 14 bases separating them. Germline lookup yields CDR1 SGHTA and CDR2 FQGTGA. The CDR3 DNA sequence: TGTGCCAGCAGCTTCACCCGGACTACAGCGAACACCGGGGAGCTGTTTTTT. Protein: CASSFTRTTANTGELFF.

The V gene is TRBV6-1, the J gene TRBJ1-1; tentatively, D is TRBD1 (5 bases). With 4 bases removed from V and 12 bases from J, the gap between germline ends came to 18 bases. This CDR3 is 13 amino acids long. Germline CDR1 MNHNS, CDR2 SASEGT. The CDR3 nucleotides read TGTGCCAGCAGTGCGCAGTCGGCCGGGGGTACTTTCTTT. Encoded protein: CASSAQSAGGTFF.

The rearrangement links TRBV7-2 to TRBJ2-5; TRBD2 aligns across 10 bases. The end of the DNA aligns better with TRBJ2-1, so the J call may be wrong. The V gene's germline CDR1 is SGHTA and CDR2 FQGNSA. CDR3 length: 16 residues. The CDR3 nucleotides read TGTGCCAGCAGCCGTGACCTAGCGGGGGCCTACAATGAGCAGTTCTTC. This encodes CASSRDLAGAYNEQFF.

V and J are TRBV20-1 and TRBJ2-7, with TRBD2 matching over 7 bases. This CDR3 comprises 13 residues. The V gene's germline CDR1 is DFQATT and CDR2 SNEGSKA (reference sequence). J lost 3 bases, V lost 5 bases, and 7 bases had no gene match. CDR3 in amino acids: CSAQGGSGYEQYF. In DNA, the CDR3 is TGCAGTGCTCAGGGCGGGAGCGGCTACGAGCAGTACTTC.

The chain combines TRBV2 with TRBJ2-1; a weak D match, TRBD2 (6 bases). Germline V gene lookup returns CDR1 SNHLY and CDR2 FYNNEI. Trimming removed 1 base at V and 2 bases at J, with 9 bases between. This CDR3 spans 15 amino acids. In DNA, the CDR3 is TGTGCCAGCAGTGAAGAGGCGGGAACCTACAATGAGCAGTTCTTC. Its protein product is CASSEEAGTYNEQFF.

Many counts were recorded for this clonotype. The J gene is TRBJ2-4, the V gene TRBV10-3, with D tentatively TRBD1 (5 bases). CDR3 length equals 16 residues. Germline V gene lookup returns CDR1 ENHRY and CDR2 SYGVKD. Trimming took 2 bases from V and 0 from J, leaving 11 bases between them. For the CDR3, the DNA is TGTGCCATCAGTGAGCCCGATCAGGGAGCCAAAAACATTCAGTACTTC. Encoded protein: CAISEPDQGAKNIQYF.

In this sample, this clonotype turned up many times. The chain combines TRBV27 with TRBJ1-4; the match to TRBD1 covers 8 bases. The CDR3 totals 16 residues. V was pared by 5 bases and J by 3 bases, with 8 bases of the junction left unmatched. Germline CDR1 reads MNHEY; CDR2 reads SMNVEV (reference sequence). The CDR3 protein is CASSVGQGRANEKLFF. The DNA of the CDR3 is TGTGCCAGCAGTGTTGGACAGGGTAGGGCTAATGAAAAACTGTTTTTT.

The chain recombines TRBV7-2 with TRBJ2-5; 7 positions match TRBD2. With 5 bases clipped from V and 2 bases from J, the junction kept 8 bases outside the gene matches. The CDR3 loop spans 15 amino acids. CDR1 and CDR2 from the germline V gene are SGHTA and FQGNSA. The CDR3 DNA reads as TGTGCCAGCAGCCCCTCCGGGACTATTCAAGAGACCCAGTACTTC. Its protein product is CASSPSGTIQETQYF.

This chain uses TRBV28 with TRBJ2-7; 7 bases match TRBD1. The length of the CDR3 is 13 residues. With V trimmed by 8 bases and J by 2 bases, 6 bases remained unmatched. The germline CDR1 and CDR2 sequences are MDHEN and SYDVKM. The CDR3 DNA reads TGTGCCAGCTTACAGGGGATGGCCTACGAGCAGTACTTC. As protein: CASLQGMAYEQYF.

CDR3 region: CSVSVRMGGATNEKLFF. The CDR3 nucleotides are TGCAGCGTCAGCGTCCGGATGGGGGGCGCAACTAATGAAAAACTGTTTTTT. The chain carries TRBV29-1 and TRBJ1-4, with D tentatively TRBD1 (6 bases). This CDR3 is built from 17 residues. Trimming removed 6 bases from V and 0 bases from J, with 20 bases in between. Germline V gene lookup returns CDR1 SQVTM and CDR2 ANQGSEA.

The genes are TRBV29-1 and TRBJ2-5, with 10 bases fitting TRBD2. V lost 0 bases and J lost 5; bases outside the gene matches: 9. CDR1 and CDR2 (germline): SQVTM, ANQGSEA. The CDR3 spans 16 residues. CDR3 sequence reads: CSVEDLLSGREETQYF. The CDR3 bases are TGCAGCGTTGAAGATCTATTGAGCGGGAGGGAGGAGACCCAGTACTTC.

In this sample, this clonotype turned up a few times. The chain carries TRBV7-9 and TRBJ2-5, with a tentative D call TRBD1 (6 bases). CDR1 and CDR2 from the germline V gene are SEHNR and FQNEAQ (reference sequence). V was clipped by 4 bases and J by 1 base, with 10 bases between them. The CDR3 is 14 residues long. CDR3 in amino acids: CASSSTGSQETQYF. CDR3 nucleotides: TGTGCCAGCAGCTCGACAGGCAGCCAAGAGACCCAGTACTTC. Filled out from reference TRBV7-9 and TRBJ2-5, the complete variable domain reads DTGVSQNPRHKITKRGQNVTFRCDPISEHNRLYWYRQTLGQGPEFLTYFQNEAQLEKSRLLSDRFSAERPKGSFSTLEIQRTEQGDSAMYLCASSSTGSQETQYFGPGTRLLVL.

This clonotype was seen a handful of times. CDR3 sequence reads: CASRRPGVETQYF. The CDR3 DNA follows: TGTGCCAGCAGGCGACCCGGGGTAGAGACCCAGTACTTC. V is TRBV7-2 and J is TRBJ2-5; D perhaps matches TRBD2 (5 bases). Germline values: CDR1 SGHTA, CDR2 FQGNSA. V lost 6 bases and J lost 4, with 12 bases in between. The CDR3 extends over 13 amino acids. Looking up the rest from reference TRBV7-2 and TRBJ2-5 gives the full variable domain: GAGVSQSPSNKVTEKGKDVELRCDPISGHTALYWYRQSLGQGLEFLIYFQGNSAPDKSGLPSDRFSAERTGGSVSTLTIQRTQQEDSAVYLCASRRPGVETQYFGPGTRLLVL.

Ten or more counts support this clonotype. The chain uses TRBV10-1 and TRBJ1-4; D might be TRBD1 (5 bases). In germline, CDR1 is WNHNN, CDR2 SYGVQD (reference sequence). The CDR3 is 14 residues long. V was shortened by 3 bases and J by 5 bases, with 10 bases between the two germline ends. CDR3 in DNA: TGCGCCAGCAGTGACGGGACGGGGAATGAAAAACTGTTTTTT. It is translated as CASSDGTGNEKLFF.

This clonotype was observed a handful of times. V and J are TRBV5-1 and TRBJ2-3; TRBD2 matches 11 bases. Looked up from germline, CDR1 is SGHRS and CDR2 is YFSETQ. There are 16 residues in the CDR3. Losses at the gene ends were 4 bases for V and 0 bases for J; bases not matched to a gene: 4. The CDR3 nucleotides read TGCGCCAGCAGCCCTGGACTAGCGGGCAGCACAGATACGCAGTATTTT. Protein: CASSPGLAGSTDTQYF.

The chain is built from TRBV7-9 and TRBJ2-7; D may be TRBD1 (5 bases). The V gene lost 5 bases and the J gene lost 5 bases, with 10 bases spanning the gap. The CDR3 loop spans 12 amino acids. Germline loops: CDR1 SEHNR, CDR2 FQNEAQ (reference sequence). CDR3 sequence: CASSPGFHEQYF. The CDR3 nucleotides are TGTGCCAGCAGCCCAGGGTTCCACGAGCAGTACTTC. Drawing the rest from reference TRBV7-9 and TRBJ2-7, the complete variable domain is DTGVSQNPRHKITKRGQNVTFRCDPISEHNRLYWYRQTLGQGPEFLTYFQNEAQLEKSRLLSDRFSAERPKGSFSTLEIQRTEQGDSAMYLCASSPGFHEQYFGPGTRLTVT.

The V and J genes are TRBV20-1 and TRBJ1-2; D perhaps matches TRBD1 (6 bases). This CDR3 region has 12 residues. The germline V gene has CDR1 DFQATT and CDR2 SNEGSKA (reference sequence). Trimming cost V 6 bases and J 12 bases, with 20 bases left between them. The CDR3, as DNA: TGCAGTGCCAGACAGCCAGGGGTTCACGACACCTTC. Protein: CSARQPGVHDTF.

The table lists this clonotype with a few counts. The CDR3 nucleotides read TGTGCCAGCAGCCGGAGGGACTCGAGCTCCTACGAGCAGTACTTC. Translation gives CASSRRDSSSYEQYF. The chain couples TRBV14 to TRBJ2-7, with TRBD2 as a possible D gene (6 bases). Trimming stripped 4 bases from V and 0 bases from J, with 13 bases between. The CDR3 loop spans 15 amino acids. Germline V lookup: CDR1 SGHDN, CDR2 FVKESK.

Here the CDR3 DNA reads TGTGCCAGCAGCCCAGGGGGGGGAATATCGAGCAATCAGCCCCAGCATTTT. Residues: CASSPGGGISSNQPQHF. The rearrangement joins TRBV3-1 to TRBJ1-5, with 7 bases that match TRBD1. The V gene's germline CDR1 is LGHDT and CDR2 YNNKEL (reference sequence). V shed 4 bases, J shed 1 base, and the junction held 10 bases outside the gene matches. This CDR3 has 17 residues.

This sequence joins TRBV6-2 or TRBV6-3 and TRBJ1-1; tentative D call: TRBD1 (6 bases). The germline CDR1 and CDR2 sequences are MNHEY and SVGEGT. The CDR3 is 13 residues long. The ends were cut back, 6 bases at V and 8 bases at J, with 16 bases in the middle. The CDR3 spells CASRNDRTVEAFF. The CDR3 coding sequence is TGTGCCAGCAGGAACGACAGGACGGTGGAAGCTTTCTTT.

The V gene is TRBV6-1, the J gene TRBJ2-3; 7 bases agree with TRBD2. The J segment lost 5 bases and the V segment lost 5 bases, leaving 13 bases of the junction unmatched. CDR1 MNHNS and CDR2 SASEGT come from the germline V gene. The CDR3 sequence is 16 residues long. The CDR3 region has the DNA TGTGCCAGCAGTCCTAGCGGCCCCGGTGTTGGAGATACGCAGTATTTT. Translating it yields CASSPSGPGVGDTQYF.

This clonotype came up a few times. The chain carries TRBV10-2 and TRBJ2-1; D could derive from TRBD1 or TRBD2 (5 bases each). Germline values: CDR1 WSHSY, CDR2 SAAADI. Trimming removed 8 bases from V and 6 bases from J, with 20 bases in between. The CDR3 is 15 residues long. CDR3 in amino acids: CASCWGPPNGNEQFF. CDR3 DNA sequence: TGCGCCAGCTGCTGGGGACCCCCCAATGGCAATGAGCAGTTCTTC.

This clonotype was detected a few times. This chain links TRBV20-1 with TRBJ2-5; tentatively, D is TRBD2 (6 bases). Judging by the DNA end, TRBJ2-1 fits better; the J call may be wrong. CDR3 size: 12 residues. Germline V CDR1 and CDR2: DFQATT, SNEGSKA (reference sequence). The CDR3 DNA is TGCAGTGCTAAATGGAGGGAACGCGAGCAGTTCTTC. Amino acid sequence: CSAKWREREQFF.